This entry features one T cell receptor beta chain sequence. This entry is derived from a study of CD8 T cells in Susac syndrome. Random hexamers primed reverse transcription of about 0.5 to 1 ug RNA. TCRdb recomputed calls from the immunoSEQ multiplex PCR reads with MiXCR, one row per CDR3 protein. The table records some 150,000 distinct CDR3 sequences, around 95% of them present only once. Germline V lookup: CDR1 SNHLY, CDR2 FYNNEI. The CDR3 consists of 14 residues. Deletions cut 5 bases from V and 2 bases from J, with 13 bases between. The multiple sclerosis control group was made up of treatment-naive patients with stable or active relapsing-remitting disease.

The sample consisted of CD8+ T cells from PBMCs. V gene TRBV2 combines with J gene TRBJ2-7; D perhaps matches TRBD1 (5 bases). The clonotype comes from a human donor with multiple sclerosis. For the CDR3, the DNA is TGTGCCAGCAGTAACGCTGACAGAGCCTACGAGCAGTACGTC. It translates to CASSNADRAYEQYV.